The subject of this entry is one T cell receptor beta chain. Its matching antigen is unknown. Produced via immunoSEQ multiplex PCR; TCRdb's table is partial and in-frame only. The sample records 180,000 or so clones, 92% being singletons. V lost 7 bases and J lost 3; bases outside the gene matches: 9. In germline, CDR1 is SGHRS, CDR2 YFSETQ. The CDR3 has 16 residues. The source of the sample is a study of T cell responses to AZD1222 COVID-19 vaccine. Study outcomes and limitations: Baseline serostatus was positive in only six or seven AZD1222 recipients. The reported proportion of spike-specific TCRs targeting unmutated variant regions was nearly half.

Whether given at about 4 or about 12 weeks, second doses were pooled. The clonotype comes from an adult who received the AZD1222 COVID-19 vaccine. The V gene is TRBV5-1, the J gene TRBJ2-7, with TRBD2 identical over 14 bases. The source was peripheral blood, collected 28 days after the second AZD1222 dose. CDR3 coding DNA: TGCGCCAGCTCCATTTTAGGACTAGCGGGAGGCTACGAGCAGTACTTC. Amino acid sequence: CASSILGLAGGYEQYF.